This TCR beta chain emerged from a study of CD8+ T cells in alopecia areata. RNA, once extracted, was reverse transcribed into cDNA for use as the sequencing template. Libraries were prepared by immunoSEQ multiplex PCR; TCRdb keeps only in-frame clonotypes and omits some of them. Listed for the sample are more than 250,000 clones, none seen a single time. Comments on this clone: Here the gene names and germline are mouse. The CDR3 end falls 4 residues outside the read, so it is completed with the germline J gene. The sample contains more than one DNA sequence encoding this CDR3.

The V gene's germline CDR1 is NSHNY and CDR2 SYGAGN. V dropped 1 base and J dropped 3; count of bases not matched to a gene: 2. The CDR3 consists of 15 residues. Sorting of pooled cutaneous lymph node cells used CD4, CD8alpha, NKG2D, NKG2ACE and other markers. What was sequenced was CD4+ T cells sorted from a lymph node. The chain combines TRBV13-1 with TRBJ2-3; 10 nucleotides agree with TRBD2. The clonotype comes from a C3H/HeJ mouse with alopecia areata. MHC haplotype of the mouse line: H2-k. The DNA read from the CDR3 is TGTGCCAGCAGTGATCTGGGGGGGCGAGCAGAA. This translates into CASSDLGGRAE. The whole CDR3 sequence is CASSDLGGRAETLYF.